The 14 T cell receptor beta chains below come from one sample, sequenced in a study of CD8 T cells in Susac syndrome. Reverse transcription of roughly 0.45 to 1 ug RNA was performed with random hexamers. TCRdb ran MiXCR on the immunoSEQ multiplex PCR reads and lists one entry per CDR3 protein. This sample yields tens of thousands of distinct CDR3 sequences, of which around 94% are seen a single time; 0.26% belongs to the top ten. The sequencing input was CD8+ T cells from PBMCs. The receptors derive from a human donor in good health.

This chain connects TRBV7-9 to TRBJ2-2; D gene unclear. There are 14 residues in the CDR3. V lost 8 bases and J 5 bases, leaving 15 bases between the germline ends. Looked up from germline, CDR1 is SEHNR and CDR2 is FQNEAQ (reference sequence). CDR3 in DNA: TGTGCCAGCTCGTCTAATCCTCGTACCGGGGAGCTGTTTTTT. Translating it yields CASSSNPRTGELFF.

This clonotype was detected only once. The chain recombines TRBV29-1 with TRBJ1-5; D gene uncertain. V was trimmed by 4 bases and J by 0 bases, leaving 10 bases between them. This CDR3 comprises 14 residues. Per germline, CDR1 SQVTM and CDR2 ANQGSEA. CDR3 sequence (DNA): TGCAGCGTTGTCGCGGGGAATAGCAATCAGCCCCAGCATTTT. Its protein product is CSVVAGNSNQPQHF.

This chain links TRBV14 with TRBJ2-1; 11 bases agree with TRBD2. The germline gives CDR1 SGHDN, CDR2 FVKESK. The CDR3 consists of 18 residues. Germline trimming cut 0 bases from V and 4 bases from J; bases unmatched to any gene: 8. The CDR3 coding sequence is TGTGCCAGCAGCCAAGATTGGCCGGGACTAGCGGAGTACAATGAGCAGTTCTTC. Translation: CASSQDWPGLAEYNEQFF.

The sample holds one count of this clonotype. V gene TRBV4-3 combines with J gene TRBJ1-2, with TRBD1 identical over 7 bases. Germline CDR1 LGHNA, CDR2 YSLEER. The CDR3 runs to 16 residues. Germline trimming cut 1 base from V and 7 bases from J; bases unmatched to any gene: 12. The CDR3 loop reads CASSQGRYRDRAGYTF. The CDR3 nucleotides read TGCGCCAGCAGCCAAGGTCGATATAGAGACAGGGCTGGCTACACCTTC.

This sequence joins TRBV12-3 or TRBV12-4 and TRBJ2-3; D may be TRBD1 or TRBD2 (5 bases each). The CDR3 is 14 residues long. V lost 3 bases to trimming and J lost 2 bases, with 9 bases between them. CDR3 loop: CASSFGGYTDTQYF. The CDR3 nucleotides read TGTGCCAGCAGTTTTGGGGGATACACAGATACGCAGTATTTT.

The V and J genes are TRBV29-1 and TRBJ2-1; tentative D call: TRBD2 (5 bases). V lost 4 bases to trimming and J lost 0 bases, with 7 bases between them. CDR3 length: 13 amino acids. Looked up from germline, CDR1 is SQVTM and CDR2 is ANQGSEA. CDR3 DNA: TGCAGCGTTGTAGCGAGCTCCTACAATGAGCAGTTCTTC. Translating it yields CSVVASSYNEQFF.

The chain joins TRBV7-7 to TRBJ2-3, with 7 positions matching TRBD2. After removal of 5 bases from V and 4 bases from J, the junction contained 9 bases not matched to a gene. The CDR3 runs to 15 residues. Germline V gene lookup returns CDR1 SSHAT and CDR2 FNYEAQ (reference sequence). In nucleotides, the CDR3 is TGTGCCAGCAGCACTGGCGGGGGTTTCGCAGATACGCAGTATTTT. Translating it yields CASSTGGGFADTQYF.

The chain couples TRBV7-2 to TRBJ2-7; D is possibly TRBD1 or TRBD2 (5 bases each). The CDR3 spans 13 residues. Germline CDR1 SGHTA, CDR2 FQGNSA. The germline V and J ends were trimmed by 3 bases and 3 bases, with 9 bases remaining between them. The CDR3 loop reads CASSLGRDYEQYV. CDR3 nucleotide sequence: TGTGCCAGCAGCTTGGGACGGGACTACGAGCAGTACGTC.

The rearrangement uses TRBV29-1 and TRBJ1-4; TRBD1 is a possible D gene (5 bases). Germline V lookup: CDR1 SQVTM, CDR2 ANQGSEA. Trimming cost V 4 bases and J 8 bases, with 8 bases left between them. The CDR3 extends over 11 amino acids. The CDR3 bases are TGCAGCGTTGTAAGGGGAGAAAAACTGTTTTTT. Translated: CSVVRGEKLFF.

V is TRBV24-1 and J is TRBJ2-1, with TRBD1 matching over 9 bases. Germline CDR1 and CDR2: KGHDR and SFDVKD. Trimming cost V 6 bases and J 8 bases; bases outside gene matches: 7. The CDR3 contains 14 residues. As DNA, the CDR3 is TGTGCCACCAGTAGAGGACAGGGGACCGATGAGCAGTTCTTC. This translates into CATSRGQGTDEQFF.

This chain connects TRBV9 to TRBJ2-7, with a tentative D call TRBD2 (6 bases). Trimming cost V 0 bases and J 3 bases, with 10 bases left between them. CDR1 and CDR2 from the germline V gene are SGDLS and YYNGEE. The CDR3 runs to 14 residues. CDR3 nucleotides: TGTGCCAGCAGCGTAGCTGAGACTAGCTACGAGCAGTACTTC. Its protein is CASSVAETSYEQYF.

The CDR3 DNA reads as TGTGCCAGCAGCCTCCTCGCTAGCGGCCTAAACAATGAGCAGTTCTTC. Its protein product is CASSLLASGLNNEQFF. The chain employs TRBV6-2 or TRBV6-3 and TRBJ2-1; 7 bases are a match to TRBD2. The CDR3 extends over 16 amino acids. CDR1 and CDR2 (germline): MNHEY, SVGEGT. V was pared by 6 bases and J by 5 bases, with 13 bases of the junction left unmatched.

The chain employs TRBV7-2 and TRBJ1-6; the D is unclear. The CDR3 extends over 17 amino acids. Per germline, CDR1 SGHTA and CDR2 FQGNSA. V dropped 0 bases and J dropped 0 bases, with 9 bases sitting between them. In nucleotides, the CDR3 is TGTGCCAGCAGCTTAGCGCCAGTGAGCTCCTATAATTCACCCCTCCACTTT. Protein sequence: CASSLAPVSSYNSPLHF. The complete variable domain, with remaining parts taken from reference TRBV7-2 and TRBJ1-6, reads GAGVSQSPSNKVTEKGKDVELRCDPISGHTALYWYRQSLGQGLEFLIYFQGNSAPDKSGLPSDRFSAERTGGSVSTLTIQRTQQEDSAVYLCASSLAPVSSYNSPLHFGNGTRLTVT.

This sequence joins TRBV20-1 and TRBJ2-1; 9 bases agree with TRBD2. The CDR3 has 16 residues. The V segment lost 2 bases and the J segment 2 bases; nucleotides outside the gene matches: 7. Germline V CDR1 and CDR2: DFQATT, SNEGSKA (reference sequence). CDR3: CSARPLAGDAYNEQFF. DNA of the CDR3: TGCAGTGCTAGACCTTTAGCGGGAGATGCCTACAATGAGCAGTTCTTC.